This entry concerns a single TCR beta chain. The CDR3 spans 14 residues. V dropped 1 base and J dropped 7 bases, with 13 bases sitting between them. The germline V gene encodes CDR1 MNHEY and CDR2 SMNVEV (reference sequence). In the original processing: Counts of nucleated cells, estimated from reference gene primer amplification, were obtained. Produced via immunoSEQ multiplex PCR; TCRdb's table is partial and in-frame only. The V and J calls and clone size were taken over from that table, and D and trimming were inferred from the DNA. The sample carries 330,000 or so clones, 70% to 90% recorded once. The sample originates from a study of blood T cell repertoires in COVID-19. Study at large: Either two negative PCRs, clearance, or symptom resolution qualified Cohort 3 donors as recovered. Some COVID-19 samples were acute and others convalescent; all came from the United States, Italy and Spain.

Participants were placed into cohorts based on the clinical history they reported. The TCR comes from a man aged 35 to 55 in a cohort exposed to, infected with or recovered from COVID-19 (not recorded which). V is TRBV27 and J is TRBJ1-2, with a tentative D call TRBD1 (5 bases). The sample consisted of PBMCs or T cells enriched from blood (not recorded which). CDR3 protein: CASSLLGEGSGYTF. The CDR3 nucleotides read TGTGCCAGCAGTTTATTGGGGGAGGGAAGTGGCTACACCTTC.